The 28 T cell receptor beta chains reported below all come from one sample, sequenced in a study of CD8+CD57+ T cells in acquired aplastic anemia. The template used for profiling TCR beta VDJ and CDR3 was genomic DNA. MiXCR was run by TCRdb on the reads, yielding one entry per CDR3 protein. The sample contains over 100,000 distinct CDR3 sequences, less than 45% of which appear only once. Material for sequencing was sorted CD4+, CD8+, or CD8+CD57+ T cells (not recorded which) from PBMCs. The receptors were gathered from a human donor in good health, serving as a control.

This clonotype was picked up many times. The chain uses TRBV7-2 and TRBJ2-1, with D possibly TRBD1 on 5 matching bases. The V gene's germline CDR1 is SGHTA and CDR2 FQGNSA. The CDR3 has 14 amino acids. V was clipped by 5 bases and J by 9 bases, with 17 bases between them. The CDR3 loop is CASSLLGPGFEQFF. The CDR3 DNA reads TGTGCCAGCAGCCTCCTCGGCCCAGGGTTTGAGCAGTTCTTC.

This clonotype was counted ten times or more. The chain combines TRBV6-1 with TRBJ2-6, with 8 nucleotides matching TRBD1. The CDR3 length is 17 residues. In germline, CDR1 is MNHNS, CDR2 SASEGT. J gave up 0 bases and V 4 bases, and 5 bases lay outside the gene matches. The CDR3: CASSVGTGSSGANVLTF. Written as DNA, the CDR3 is TGTGCCAGCAGTGTAGGGACAGGAAGCTCTGGGGCCAACGTCCTGACTTTC.

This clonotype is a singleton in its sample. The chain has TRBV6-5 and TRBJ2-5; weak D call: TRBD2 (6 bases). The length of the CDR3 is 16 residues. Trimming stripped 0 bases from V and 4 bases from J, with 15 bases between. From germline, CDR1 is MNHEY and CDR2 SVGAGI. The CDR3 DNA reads TGTGCCAGCAGTTACTCTCCCGGGGAACTAGCAGAGACCCAGTACTTC. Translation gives CASSYSPGELAETQYF.

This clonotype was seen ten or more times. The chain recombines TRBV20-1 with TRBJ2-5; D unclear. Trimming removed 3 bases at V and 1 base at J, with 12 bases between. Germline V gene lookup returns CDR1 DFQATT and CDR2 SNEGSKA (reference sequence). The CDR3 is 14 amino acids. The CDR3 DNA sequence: TGCAGTGCTAGCCCCGGGTGGTCCCAAGAGACCCAGTACTTC. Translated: CSASPGWSQETQYF.

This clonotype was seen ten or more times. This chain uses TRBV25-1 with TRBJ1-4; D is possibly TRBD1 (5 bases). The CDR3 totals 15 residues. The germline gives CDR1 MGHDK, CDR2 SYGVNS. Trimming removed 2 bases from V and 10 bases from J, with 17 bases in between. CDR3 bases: TGTGCCAGCAGTGAAAATTACCTGCAGGGAGGAAAACTGTTTTTT. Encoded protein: CASSENYLQGGKLFF.

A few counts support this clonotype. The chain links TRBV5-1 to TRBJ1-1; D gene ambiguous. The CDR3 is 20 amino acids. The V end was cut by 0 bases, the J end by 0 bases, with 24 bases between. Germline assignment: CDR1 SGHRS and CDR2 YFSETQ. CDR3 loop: CASSLEVGLLAPRMNTEAFF. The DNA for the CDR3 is TGCGCCAGCAGCTTGGAGGTAGGGTTGCTGGCCCCCCGCATGAACACTGAAGCTTTCTTT. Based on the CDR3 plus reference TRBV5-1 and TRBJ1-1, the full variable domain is KAGVTQTPRYLIKTRGQQVTLSCSPISGHRSVSWYQQTPGQGLQFLFEYFSETQRNKGNFPGRFSGRQFSNSRSEMNVSTLELGDSALYLCASSLEVGLLAPRMNTEAFFGQGTRLTVV.

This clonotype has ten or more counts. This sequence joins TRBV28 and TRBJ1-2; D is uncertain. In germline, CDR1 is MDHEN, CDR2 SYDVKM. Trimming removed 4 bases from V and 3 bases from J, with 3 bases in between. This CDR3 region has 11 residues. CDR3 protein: CASSYYYGYTF. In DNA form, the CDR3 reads TGTGCCAGCAGTTATTACTATGGCTACACCTTC.

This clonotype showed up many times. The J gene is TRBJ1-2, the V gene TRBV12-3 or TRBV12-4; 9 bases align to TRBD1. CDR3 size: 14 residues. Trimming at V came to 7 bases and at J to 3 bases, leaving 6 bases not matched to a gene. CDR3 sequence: CASTKDRGDYGYTF. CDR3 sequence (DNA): TGTGCCAGCACCAAGGACAGGGGAGACTATGGCTACACCTTC.

CDR3 nucleotide sequence: TGTGCCACCACCTACCCGGGGGCTAGCTATGGCTACACCTTC. Translating gives CATTYPGASYGYTF. V gene TRBV15 combines with J gene TRBJ1-2; D possibly corresponds to TRBD1 (6 bases). There are 14 residues in the CDR3. V was shortened by 7 bases and J by 4 bases, with 16 bases between the two germline ends. Germline CDR1 LNHNV, CDR2 YYDKDF (reference sequence).

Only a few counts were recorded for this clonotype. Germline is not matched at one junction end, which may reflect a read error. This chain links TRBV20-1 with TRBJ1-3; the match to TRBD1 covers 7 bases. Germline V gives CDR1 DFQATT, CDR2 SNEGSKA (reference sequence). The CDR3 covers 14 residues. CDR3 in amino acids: CSARPTGFGNTVYF. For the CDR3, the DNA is TGCAGTGCTAGACCGACAGGGTTTGGAAACACCGTATATTTT.

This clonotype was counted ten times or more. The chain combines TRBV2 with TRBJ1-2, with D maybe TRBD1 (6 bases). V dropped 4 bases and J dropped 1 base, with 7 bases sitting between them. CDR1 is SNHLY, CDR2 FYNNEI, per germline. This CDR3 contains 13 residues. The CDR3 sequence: CASSGTVNYGYTF. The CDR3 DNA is TGTGCCAGCAGTGGGACAGTTAACTATGGCTACACCTTC. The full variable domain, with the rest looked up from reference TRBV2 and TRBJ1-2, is EPEVTQTPSHQVTQMGQEVILRCVPISNHLYFYWYRQILGQKVEFLVSFYNNEISEKSEIFDDQFSVERPDGSNFTLKIRSTKLEDSAMYFCASSGTVNYGYTFGSGTRLTVV.

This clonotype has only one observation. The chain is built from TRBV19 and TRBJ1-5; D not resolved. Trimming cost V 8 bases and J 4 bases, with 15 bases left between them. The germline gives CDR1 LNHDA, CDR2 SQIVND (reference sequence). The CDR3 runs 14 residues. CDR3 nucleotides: TGTGCCAGTCGATTCGGACGGCCAAATCAGCCCCAGCATTTT. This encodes CASRFGRPNQPQHF.

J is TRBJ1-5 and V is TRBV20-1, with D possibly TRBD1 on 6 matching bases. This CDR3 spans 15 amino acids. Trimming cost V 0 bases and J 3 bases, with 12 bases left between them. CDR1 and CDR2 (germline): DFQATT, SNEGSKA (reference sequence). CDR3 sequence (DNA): TGCAGTGCTAGAGATACGGCAGGGGACAATCAGCCCCAGCATTTT. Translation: CSARDTAGDNQPQHF.

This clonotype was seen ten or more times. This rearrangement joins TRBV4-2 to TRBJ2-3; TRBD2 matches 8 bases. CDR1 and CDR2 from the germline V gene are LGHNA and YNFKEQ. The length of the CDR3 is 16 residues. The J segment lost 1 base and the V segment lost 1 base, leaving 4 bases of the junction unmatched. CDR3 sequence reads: CASSQAVGGGTDTQYF. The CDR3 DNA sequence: TGTGCCAGCAGCCAAGCGGTCGGGGGGGGCACAGATACGCAGTATTTT.

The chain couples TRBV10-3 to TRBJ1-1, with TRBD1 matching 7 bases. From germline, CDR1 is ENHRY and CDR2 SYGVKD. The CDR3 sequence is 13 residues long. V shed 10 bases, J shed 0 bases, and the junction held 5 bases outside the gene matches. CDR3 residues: CATWGQLNTEAFF. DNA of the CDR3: TGTGCCACTTGGGGACAGTTGAACACTGAAGCTTTCTTT.

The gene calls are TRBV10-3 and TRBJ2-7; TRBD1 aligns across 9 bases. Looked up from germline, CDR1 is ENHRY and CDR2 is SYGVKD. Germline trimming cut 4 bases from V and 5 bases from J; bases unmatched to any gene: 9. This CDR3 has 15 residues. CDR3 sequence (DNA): TGTGCCATCAGTGGGGACAGGGCGGAGGTCCACGAGCAGTACGTC. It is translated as CAISGDRAEVHEQYV.

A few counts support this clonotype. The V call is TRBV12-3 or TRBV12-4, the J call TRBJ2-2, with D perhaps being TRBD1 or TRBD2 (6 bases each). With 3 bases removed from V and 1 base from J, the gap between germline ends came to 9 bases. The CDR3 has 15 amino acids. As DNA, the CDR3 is TGTGCCAGCAGTTTTGGAGGGGGGAACACCGGGGAGCTGTTTTTT. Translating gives CASSFGGGNTGELFF.

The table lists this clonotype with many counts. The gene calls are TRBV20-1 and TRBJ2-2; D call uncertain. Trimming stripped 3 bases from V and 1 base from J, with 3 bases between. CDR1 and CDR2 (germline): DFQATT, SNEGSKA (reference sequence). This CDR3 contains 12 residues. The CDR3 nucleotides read TGCAGTGCTAGTGGGAACACCGGGGAGCTGTTTTTT. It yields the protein CSASGNTGELFF.

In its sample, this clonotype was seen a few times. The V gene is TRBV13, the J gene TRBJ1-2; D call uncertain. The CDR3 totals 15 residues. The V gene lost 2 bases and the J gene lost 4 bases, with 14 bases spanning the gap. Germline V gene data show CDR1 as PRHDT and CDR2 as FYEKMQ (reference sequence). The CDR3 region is CASSLREEVGYGYTF. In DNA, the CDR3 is TGTGCCAGCAGCTTAAGAGAGGAAGTCGGCTATGGCTACACCTTC.

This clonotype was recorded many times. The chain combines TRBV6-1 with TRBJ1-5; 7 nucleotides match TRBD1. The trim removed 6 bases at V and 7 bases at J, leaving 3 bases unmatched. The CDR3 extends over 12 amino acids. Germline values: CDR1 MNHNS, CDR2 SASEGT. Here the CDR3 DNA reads TGTGCCAGCAGGGGGACAGCCCAGCCCCAGCATTTT. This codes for CASRGTAQPQHF.

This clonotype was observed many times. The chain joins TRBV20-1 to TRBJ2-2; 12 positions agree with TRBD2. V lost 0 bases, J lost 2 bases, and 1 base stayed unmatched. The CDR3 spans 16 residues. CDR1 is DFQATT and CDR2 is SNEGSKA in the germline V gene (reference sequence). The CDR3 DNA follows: TGCAGTGCTAGAGACGGACTAGCGGGAAACACCGGGGAGCTGTTTTTT. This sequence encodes CSARDGLAGNTGELFF.

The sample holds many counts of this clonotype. In DNA form, the CDR3 reads TGCGCCAGCAGCTTGGTAGCAGGGGGCCCTGGGCAGTACTTC. It encodes CASSLVAGGPGQYF. V is TRBV5-1 and J is TRBJ2-7; 8 positions agree with TRBD1. Per the germline V gene, CDR1 is SGHRS and CDR2 is YFSETQ. The CDR3 has 14 residues. V shed 0 bases, J shed 9 bases, and the junction held 8 bases outside the gene matches.

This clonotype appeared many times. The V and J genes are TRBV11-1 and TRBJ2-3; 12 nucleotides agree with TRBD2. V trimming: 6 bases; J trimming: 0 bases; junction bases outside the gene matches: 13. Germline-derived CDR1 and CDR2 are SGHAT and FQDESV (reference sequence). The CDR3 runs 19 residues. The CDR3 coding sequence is TGTGCCAGCAGGAAAAGACTAGCGGGGGTGAAGACTAGCACAGATACGCAGTATTTT. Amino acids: CASRKRLAGVKTSTDTQYF.

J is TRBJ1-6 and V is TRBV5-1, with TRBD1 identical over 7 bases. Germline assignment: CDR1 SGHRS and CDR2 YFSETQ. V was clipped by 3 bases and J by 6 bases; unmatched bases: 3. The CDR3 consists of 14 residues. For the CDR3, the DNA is TGCGCCAGCAGCTCGGGACAGCTTAATTCACCCCTCCACTTT. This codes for CASSSGQLNSPLHF.

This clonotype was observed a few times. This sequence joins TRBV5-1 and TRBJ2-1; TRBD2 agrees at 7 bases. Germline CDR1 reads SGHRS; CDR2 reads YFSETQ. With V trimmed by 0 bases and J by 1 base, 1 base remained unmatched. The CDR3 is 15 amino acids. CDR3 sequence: CASSLEAGSYNEQFF. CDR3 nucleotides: TGCGCCAGCAGCTTGGAAGCGGGGTCCTACAATGAGCAGTTCTTC.

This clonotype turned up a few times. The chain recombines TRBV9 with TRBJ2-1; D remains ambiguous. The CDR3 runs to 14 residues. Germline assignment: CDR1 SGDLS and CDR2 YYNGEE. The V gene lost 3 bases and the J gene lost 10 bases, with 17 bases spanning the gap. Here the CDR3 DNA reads TGTGCCAGCAGCGCCCGAGGAGCCCCCGCCGAGCAGTTCTTC. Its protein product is CASSARGAPAEQFF.

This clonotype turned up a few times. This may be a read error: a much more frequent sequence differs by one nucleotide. CDR3 sequence (DNA): TGCGCCAGCAGCCAAGTGCTGGCAGGGGGAAGGAAACTGTTTTTT. Translation: CASSQVLAGGRKLFF. V is TRBV4-1 and J is TRBJ1-4; 7 positions agree with TRBD1. The V and J ends lost 1 base and 11 bases, in that order; junction bases with no gene match: 10. The CDR3 extends over 15 amino acids. Germline CDR1 is MGHRA and CDR2 is YSYEKL.

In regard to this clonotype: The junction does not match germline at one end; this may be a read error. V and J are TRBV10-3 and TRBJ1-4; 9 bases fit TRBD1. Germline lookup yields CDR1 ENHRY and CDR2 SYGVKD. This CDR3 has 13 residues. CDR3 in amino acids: CAAGQGRNGKLFF. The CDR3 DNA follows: TGTGCCGCCGGACAGGGGCGAAATGGAAAACTGTTTTTT.